The rows below give T cell receptor beta chains drawn from one sample of a study of CD8+ T cells in alopecia areata. Sequenced by immunoSEQ multiplex PCR; TCRdb stores in-frame clones only, minus some. The sample holds about 200,000 clones, 50% to 70% seen once. The sample in question was CD4+ T cells sorted from blood, obtained at week 4, from a patient treated with tofacitinib. These receptor sequences come from a human donor with alopecia areata. The CDR3 runs from the conserved cysteine through the conserved F or W. D genes are given only for firm matches. Size tells how often a clone was seen (once, few, many) or the class of an expanded clone, and some rows leave it out.

CDR3: CSVEQGMNTEAFF; DNA: TGCAGCGTTGAGCAAGGGATGAACACTGAAGCTTTCTTT; D: .; J: TRBJ1-1; V: TRBV29-1; size: .
CDR3: CAISEAGMRVTQYF; DNA: TGTGCCATCAGTGAGGCGGGGATGCGCGTCACGCAGTATTTT; D: .; J: TRBJ2-3; V: TRBV10-3; size: .
CDR3: CASSRGTGPKNSPLHF; DNA: TGTGCCAGCAGCCGTGGGACAGGGCCTAAAAATTCACCCCTCCACTTT; D: TRBD1; J: TRBJ1-6; V: TRBV7-6; size: .
CDR3: CASSVRRASSNTGELFF; DNA: .; D: .; J: TRBJ2-2; V: TRBV9; size: many
CDR3: CASSQDPGQGPSRVGYTF; DNA: TGCGCCAGCAGCCAAGACCCGGGACAGGGGCCCTCGCGGGTTGGCTACACCTTC; D: TRBD1; J: TRBJ1-2; V: TRBV4-3; size: once
CDR3: CAISGAESQPQHF; DNA: TGTGCCATCAGTGGGGCAGAGAGCCAGCCCCAGCATTTT; D: .; J: TRBJ1-5; V: TRBV10-3; size: .
CDR3: CAWTIGINTGELFF; DNA: TGTGCCTGGACTATAGGCATAAACACCGGGGAGCTGTTTTTT; D: .; J: TRBJ2-2; V: TRBV30; size: few
CDR3: CASSKINEKLFF; DNA: TGTGCCAGTAGCAAAATCAATGAAAAACTGTTTTTT; D: .; J: TRBJ1-4; V: TRBV19; size: many
CDR3: CASSEGGQGSYEQYF; DNA: TGTGCCAGCAGTGAAGGCGGACAGGGGTCCTACGAGCAGTACTTC; D: TRBD1; J: TRBJ2-7; V: TRBV2; size: .
CDR3: CASIPSDSNVLTF; DNA: TGTGCCAGCATCCCCTCCGATTCCAACGTCCTGACTTTC; D: .; J: TRBJ2-6; V: TRBV25-1; size: .
CDR3: CASSESKGVPYEQYF; DNA: TGTGCCAGCAGTGAAAGTAAAGGCGTTCCGTACGAGCAGTACTTC; D: .; J: TRBJ2-7; V: TRBV2; size: .
CDR3: CASSPRTGESRDEKLFF; DNA: TGCGCCAGCAGCCCGAGGACAGGGGAGAGCAGGGATGAAAAACTGTTTTTT; D: TRBD1; J: TRBJ1-4; V: TRBV4-3; size: .
CDR3: CSVASSNQPQHF; DNA: TGCAGCGTTGCCAGTAGCAATCAGCCCCAGCATTTT; D: .; J: TRBJ1-5; V: TRBV29-1; size: .
CDR3: CASSQERRWEQYF; DNA: TGTGCCAGCAGCCAAGAACGGCGGTGGGAGCAGTACTTC; D: .; J: TRBJ2-7; V: TRBV14; size: .
CDR3: CASSFKGQNGYTF; DNA: TGTGCCAGCAGCTTCAAGGGGCAGAATGGCTACACCTTC; D: .; J: TRBJ1-2; V: TRBV7-9; size: few
CDR3: CASSRQSDTEAFF; DNA: TGTGCCAGCAGTCGACAGTCTGACACTGAAGCTTTCTTT; D: .; J: TRBJ1-1; V: TRBV11-3; size: .
CDR3: CASSTSQGAYEQYF; DNA: TGTGCCAGCTCAACATCCCAGGGGGCTTACGAGCAGTACTTC; D: TRBD1; J: TRBJ2-7; V: TRBV18; size: .
CDR3: CARNSYGYTF; DNA: TGTGCCAGAAATTCGTATGGCTACACCTTC; D: .; J: TRBJ1-2; V: TRBV5-6; size: .
CDR3: CASRQGGEKLFF; DNA: TGTGCCAGCAGACAGGGAGGCGAAAAACTGTTTTTT; D: .; J: TRBJ1-4; V: TRBV6-5; size: .
CDR3: CASSGTGTRQETQYF; DNA: TGCGCCAGCAGCGGCACCGGGACACGTCAAGAGACCCAGTACTTC; D: .; J: TRBJ2-5; V: TRBV5-1; size: .
CDR3: CSVDTSMNTEAFF; DNA: TGCAGCGTAGATACATCCATGAACACTGAAGCTTTCTTT; D: .; J: TRBJ1-1; V: TRBV29-1; size: .
CDR3: CSVEDGTDTQYF; DNA: TGCAGCGTGGAGGACGGTACAGATACGCAGTATTTT; D: .; J: TRBJ2-3; V: TRBV29-1; size: .
CDR3: CASRLRHGKQYF; DNA: TGCGCCAGCCGATTGAGACATGGAAAGCAGTACTTC; D: .; J: TRBJ2-7; V: TRBV5-1; size: .
CDR3: CASSMSGVQFF; DNA: TGTGCCAGCAGCATGAGCGGGGTACAGTTCTTC; D: TRBD2; J: TRBJ2-1; V: TRBV2; size: .
CDR3: CASSLEAGFYNEQFF; DNA: TGTGCCAGCAGTTTAGAGGCAGGGTTCTACAATGAGCAGTTCTTC; D: .; J: TRBJ2-1; V: TRBV27; size: many
CDR3: CASSLDGTFGNQPQHF; DNA: TGCGCCAGCAGCTTGGACGGAACCTTTGGCAATCAGCCCCAGCATTTT; D: .; J: TRBJ1-5; V: TRBV5-1; size: few
CDR3: CSARADYGYTF; DNA: TGCAGTGCTAGAGCGGACTATGGCTACACCTTC; D: .; J: TRBJ1-2; V: TRBV20-1; size: .
CDR3: CASSGTGKDSPLHF; DNA: TGTGCCAGCAGTGGGACAGGGAAGGATTCACCCCTCCACTTT; D: TRBD1; J: TRBJ1-6; V: TRBV6-5; size: .
CDR3: CASRHDRSGALSPLHF; DNA: TGTGCCAGCAGACATGACAGATCCGGGGCTTTATCACCCCTCCACTTT; D: .; J: TRBJ1-6; V: TRBV2; size: .
CDR3: CASSIDRDYGYTF; DNA: TGCGCCAGCAGCATCGACAGGGACTATGGCTACACCTTC; D: TRBD1; J: TRBJ1-2; V: TRBV5-1; size: .
CDR3: CASSLKGQGRTEAFF; DNA: TGCGCCAGCAGCTTGAAGGGACAGGGGAGAACTGAAGCTTTCTTT; D: TRBD1; J: TRBJ1-1; V: TRBV5-1; size: .
CDR3: CSVDSSGYEQYF; DNA: TGCAGCGTTGACTCTAGCGGGTACGAGCAGTACTTC; D: TRBD2; J: TRBJ2-7; V: TRBV29-1; size: few
CDR3: CASSDRFYGYTF; DNA: TGTGCCAGCAGTGATCGGTTCTATGGCTACACCTTC; D: .; J: TRBJ1-2; V: TRBV2; size: .
CDR3: CASSPGTRGEQFF; DNA: TGTGCCAGCAGCCCTGGTACAAGGGGTGAGCAGTTCTTC; D: .; J: TRBJ2-1; V: TRBV14; size: .
CDR3: CASGLGTANTYEQYF; DNA: TGTGCTAGTGGTCTCGGGACAGCCAATACCTACGAGCAGTACTTC; D: TRBD1; J: TRBJ2-7; V: TRBV12-5; size: .
CDR3: CATSSRVVGRGETQYF; DNA: TGTGCCACCAGCAGCCGGGTCGTGGGGCGAGGGGAGACCCAGTACTTC; D: .; J: TRBJ2-5; V: TRBV15; size: .
CDR3: CASSTTGGPHEQYF; DNA: TGTGCCAGCAGCACGACAGGGGGTCCCCACGAGCAGTACTTC; D: TRBD1; J: TRBJ2-7; V: TRBV5-4; size: .
CDR3: CASSPVTSGAGIQYF; DNA: TGTGCCAGCAGTCCGGTTACTAGCGGGGCAGGCATTCAGTACTTC; D: TRBD2; J: TRBJ2-4; V: TRBV2; size: .
CDR3: CASSPGQGIGGYTF; DNA: TGTGCCAGCAGTCCGGGACAGGGGATAGGCGGCTACACCTTC; D: TRBD1; J: TRBJ1-2; V: TRBV27; size: .